These 9 T cell receptor beta chains came from one sample sequenced in a study of low-dose radiotherapy and immunotherapy resistance in tumors. Noted time point: after trial treatment. Treatment indicated: LDRT plus nivolumab, ipilimumab, low-dose cyclophosphamide and aspirin (RACIN trial). With TRAV- and TRBV-specific primers, first-strand cDNA was made, covering the alpha and beta chains. A roughly 20-cycle PCR with a constant-region primer and V-primer adapter amplified TCRs. Via MiXCR, TCRdb re-called the reads, giving one row per CDR3 protein. The sample yields 95,000 to 100,000 distinct CDR3 sequences, around 20% seen once. The sequencing used PBMCs, collected after low-dose radiotherapy plus immunotherapy. The receptors shown here come from a male donor with prostate cancer.

The chain has TRBV7-6 and TRBJ2-1; 10 bases agree with TRBD2. CDR3 length: 15 amino acids. V was pared by 1 base and J by 8 bases, with 5 bases of the junction left unmatched. The germline CDR1 and CDR2 sequences are SGHVS and FNYEAQ. This CDR3 reads CASSLVSGGFDEQFF. The CDR3 DNA reads as TGTGCCAGCAGCTTAGTTAGCGGGGGGTTCGATGAGCAGTTCTTC.

This chain connects TRBV13 to TRBJ2-1; tentative D call: TRBD2 (5 bases). Germline CDR1 reads PRHDT; CDR2 reads FYEKMQ (reference sequence). CDR3 length equals 15 residues. V was trimmed by 5 bases and J by 0 bases, leaving 11 bases between them. The CDR3 bases are TGTGCCAGCAGCCCCCCCCGGGACTCCTACAATGAGCAGTTCTTC. Translating it yields CASSPPRDSYNEQFF.

There are many counts of this clonotype. The chain combines TRBV7-6 with TRBJ2-5; perhaps TRBD2 as D (6 bases). V dropped 1 base and J dropped 6 bases, with 9 bases sitting between them. The CDR3 totals 13 residues. CDR1 and CDR2 from the germline V gene are SGHVS and FNYEAQ. Here the CDR3 DNA reads TGTGCCAGCAGCTTAGAGGGAGGACAGACCCAGTACTTC. It encodes CASSLEGGQTQYF.

In this sample, this clonotype turned up once. One base separates it from a far larger clone, so it is likely a read error. The chain recombines TRBV29-1 with TRBJ2-7; D gene ambiguous. The CDR3 extends over 14 amino acids. The germline gives CDR1 SQVTM, CDR2 ANQGSEA. Trimming took off 4 bases at V and 7 bases at J, with 20 bases between the two ends. The CDR3 sequence: CSVAPLGSYNEQYF. The CDR3 DNA sequence: TGCAGCGTTGCCCCCCTGGGCTCCTACAATGAGCAGTACTTC.

In this sample, this clonotype turned up a few times. This chain uses TRBV2 with TRBJ2-5, with 9 bases aligning to TRBD1. Germline V gene sequence: CDR1 SNHLY, CDR2 FYNNEI. This CDR3 region has 12 residues. The CDR3 DNA follows: TGTGCGTCGGACAGGGGCGCCGAGACCCAGTACTTC. It yields the protein CASDRGAETQYF. The full variable domain, in which reference TRBV2 and TRBJ2-5 provide the parts outside the CDR3, is EPEVTQTPSHQVTQMGQEVILRCVPISNHLYFYWYRQILGQKVEFLVSFYNNEISEKSEIFDDQFSVERPDGSNFTLKIRSTKLEDSAMYFCASDRGAETQYFGPGTRLLVL.

This clonotype was seen many times. The V call is TRBV7-6, the J call TRBJ2-2; D is unclear. Trimming cost V 1 base and J 4 bases, with 4 bases left between them. Germline loops: CDR1 SGHVS, CDR2 FNYEAQ. The CDR3 runs 13 residues. Here the CDR3 DNA reads TGTGCCAGCAGCTTAGTTCTCACCGGGGAGCTGTTTTTT. It codes for CASSLVLTGELFF.

This clonotype occurred a few times. The gene calls are TRBV6-2 or TRBV6-3 and TRBJ2-7; D is ambiguous. The V end lost 4 bases, the J end lost 2 bases, and 6 bases lay between the germline ends. This CDR3 spans 12 amino acids. CDR1 is MNHEY and CDR2 is SVGEGT in the germline V gene. CDR3 sequence: CASSSDTYEQYF. As DNA, the CDR3 is TGTGCCAGCAGTTCTGATACCTACGAGCAGTACTTC.

A word on this clonotype: This likely traces to a read error, being one base from a far larger clone. The genes are TRBV3-1 and TRBJ2-1, with 9 bases identical to TRBD1. V was pared by 8 bases and J by 14 bases, with 10 bases of the junction left unmatched. Germline CDR1 reads LGHDT; CDR2 reads YNNKEL (reference sequence). The CDR3 totals 12 residues. The chain's CDR3 is CASGYSGQGEFF. The CDR3 DNA is TGTGCCAGCGGTTACTCGGGACAGGGAGAGTTCTTC.

This clonotype was seen ten or more times. The CDR3 DNA sequence: TGTGCCAGCAGCTTAAGGGGAGGAAAAGCTTATGGCTACACCTTC. Amino acid sequence: CASSLRGGKAYGYTF. V gene TRBV11-2 combines with J gene TRBJ1-2, with D perhaps TRBD1 (5 bases). V was trimmed by 2 bases and J by 5 bases, leaving 15 bases between them. Germline values: CDR1 SGHAT, CDR2 FQNNGV. This CDR3 region has 15 residues.